This T cell receptor beta chain emerged from a study of technical replicates of blood from several donors. Germline V gene lookup returns CDR1 MNHEY and CDR2 SMNVEV (reference sequence). Deletions cut 5 bases from V and 5 bases from J, with 12 bases between. This CDR3 is built from 13 residues. Clones were read by immunoSEQ multiplex PCR, and TCRdb kept only the in-frame ones, dropping some. This table holds some 93,000 clones, around 95% found once. The gene calls are TRBV27 and TRBJ2-5; no firm D call. The source material was T cells isolated from PBMCs. The receptor was isolated from a human donor in good health. In DNA, the CDR3 is TGTGCCAGCAGTCGTTTATTGCGGGAGACCCAGTACTTC. Translating it yields CASSRLLRETQYF.